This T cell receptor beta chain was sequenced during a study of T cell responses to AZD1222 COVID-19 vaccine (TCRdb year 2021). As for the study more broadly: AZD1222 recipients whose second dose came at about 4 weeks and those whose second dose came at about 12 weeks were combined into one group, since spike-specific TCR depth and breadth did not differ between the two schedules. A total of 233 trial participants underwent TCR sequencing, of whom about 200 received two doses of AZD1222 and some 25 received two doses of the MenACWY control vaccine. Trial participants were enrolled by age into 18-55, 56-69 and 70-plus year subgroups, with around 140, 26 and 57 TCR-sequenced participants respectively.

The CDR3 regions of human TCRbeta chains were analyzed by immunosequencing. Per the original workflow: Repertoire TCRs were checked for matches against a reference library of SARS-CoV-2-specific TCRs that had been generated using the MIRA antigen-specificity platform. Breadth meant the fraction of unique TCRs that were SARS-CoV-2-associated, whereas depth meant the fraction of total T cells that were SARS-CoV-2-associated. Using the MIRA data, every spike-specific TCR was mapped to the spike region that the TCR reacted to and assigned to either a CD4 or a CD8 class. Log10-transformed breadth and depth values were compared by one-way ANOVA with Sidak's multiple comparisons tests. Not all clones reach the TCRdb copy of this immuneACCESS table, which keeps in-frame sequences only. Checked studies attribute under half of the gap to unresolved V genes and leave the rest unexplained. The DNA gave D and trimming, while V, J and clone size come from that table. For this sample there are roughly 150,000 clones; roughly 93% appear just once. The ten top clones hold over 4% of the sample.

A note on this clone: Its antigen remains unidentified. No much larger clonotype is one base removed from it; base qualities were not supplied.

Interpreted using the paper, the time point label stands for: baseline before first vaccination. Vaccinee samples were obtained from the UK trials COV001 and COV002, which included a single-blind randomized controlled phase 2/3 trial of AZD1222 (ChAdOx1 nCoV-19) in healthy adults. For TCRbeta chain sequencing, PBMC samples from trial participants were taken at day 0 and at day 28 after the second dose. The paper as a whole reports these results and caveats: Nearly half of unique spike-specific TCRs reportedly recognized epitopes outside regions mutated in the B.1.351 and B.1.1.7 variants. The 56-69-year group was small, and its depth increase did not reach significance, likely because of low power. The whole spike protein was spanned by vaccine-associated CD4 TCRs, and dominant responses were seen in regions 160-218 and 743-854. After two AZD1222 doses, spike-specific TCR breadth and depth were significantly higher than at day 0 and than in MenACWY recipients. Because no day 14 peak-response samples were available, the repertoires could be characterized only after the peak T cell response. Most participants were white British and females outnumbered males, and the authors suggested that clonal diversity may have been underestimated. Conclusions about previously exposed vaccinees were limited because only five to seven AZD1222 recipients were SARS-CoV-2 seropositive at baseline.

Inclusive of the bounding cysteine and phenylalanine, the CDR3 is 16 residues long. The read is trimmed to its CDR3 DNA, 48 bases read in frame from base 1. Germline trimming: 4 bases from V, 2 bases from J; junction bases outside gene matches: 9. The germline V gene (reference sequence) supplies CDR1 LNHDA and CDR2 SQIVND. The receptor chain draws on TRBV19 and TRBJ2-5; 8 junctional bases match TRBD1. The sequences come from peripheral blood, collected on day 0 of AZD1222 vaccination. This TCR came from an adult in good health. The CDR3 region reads CASSTATRTGQETQYF. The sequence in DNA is TGTGCCAGTAGTACCGCAACGCGGACAGGGCAAGAGACCCAGTACTTC.